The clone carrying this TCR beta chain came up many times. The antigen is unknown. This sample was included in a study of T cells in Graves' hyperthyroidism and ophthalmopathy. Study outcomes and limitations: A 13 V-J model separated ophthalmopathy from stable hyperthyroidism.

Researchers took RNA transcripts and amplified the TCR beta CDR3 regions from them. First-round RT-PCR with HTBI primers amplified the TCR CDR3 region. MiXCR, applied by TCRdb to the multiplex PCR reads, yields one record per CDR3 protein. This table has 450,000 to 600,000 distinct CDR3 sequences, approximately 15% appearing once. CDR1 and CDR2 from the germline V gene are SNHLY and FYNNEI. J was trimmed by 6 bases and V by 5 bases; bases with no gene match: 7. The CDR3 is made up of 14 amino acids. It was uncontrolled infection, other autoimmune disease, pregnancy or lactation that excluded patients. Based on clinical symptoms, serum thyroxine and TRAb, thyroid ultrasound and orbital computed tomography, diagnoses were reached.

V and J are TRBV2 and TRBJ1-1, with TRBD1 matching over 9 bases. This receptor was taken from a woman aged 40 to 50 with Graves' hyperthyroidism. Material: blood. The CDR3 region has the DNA TGTGCCAGCAGTTCCCCGGACAGGGGAGCTGAAGCTTTCTTT. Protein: CASSSPDRGAEAFF.